This TCR beta chain comes out of a study of cytomegalovirus exposure and HLA in healthy donors. The sample holds a few counts of this clone. Its antigen is not identified. CDR3 length: 15 residues. Germline loops: CDR1 SGHTA, CDR2 FQGNSA. V lost 7 bases, J lost 1 base, and 13 bases lay in between. Study results and caveats: There were some V segments, including TRBV6-2 and TRBV6-3, excluded as indistinguishable.

A multiplex PCR was run with 60 Vbeta primers and 13 Jbeta primers. The table came from immunoSEQ multiplex PCR; TCRdb's copy has only in-frame clones and leaves some out. The data show roughly 150,000 clones, 82% seen once. The chain carries TRBV7-2 and TRBJ2-2; D might be TRBD1 (6 bases). This clonotype was sampled from a woman between 45 and 60 years old in good health and CMV-seropositive. The sequenced sample consisted of PBMCs. For the CDR3, the DNA is TGTGCCAGCACGTTACTAGGGGGGAACACCGGGGAGCTGTTTTTT. Protein: CASTLLGGNTGELFF.